A single sample is the source of the 2 T cell receptor beta chains below, sequenced in a study of shared clonotypes between healthy human individuals (TCRdb year 2020). Libraries were constructed by the immunoSEQ multiplex PCR assay. Not all clones reach the TCRdb copy of this immuneACCESS table, which keeps in-frame sequences only. Checked studies attribute under half of the gap to unresolved V genes and leave the rest unexplained. The sample records a few hundred thousand clones, about 96% of which are singletons. The ten largest clones add up to approximately 0.3% of the sample. The specimen was memory CD8+ T cells sorted from blood. In the paper's terms, the cell subset or site label means: CD45RO+ cells pooled with CCR7-negative TemRA cells. These receptors all come from a young man in good health.

The V call is TRBV7-3, the J call TRBJ1-5; D gene ambiguous. Trimming cost V 1 base and J 2 bases, with 0 bases left between them. This CDR3 region has 12 residues. Germline loops: CDR1 SGHTA, CDR2 FQGTGA. The CDR3: CASSLSNQPQHF. In nucleotides, the CDR3 is TGTGCCAGCAGCTTAAGCAATCAGCCCCAGCATTTT.

The chain carries TRBV6-6 and TRBJ2-7; a weak D match, TRBD2 (5 bases). The CDR3 sequence is 12 residues long. Germline V gene sequence: CDR1 MNHNY, CDR2 SVGAGI (reference sequence). V was cut by 8 bases and J by 3 bases, with 11 bases left in between. CDR3 sequence reads: CASSIRGYEQYF. The CDR3, as DNA: TGTGCCAGCTCGATTCGGGGCTACGAGCAGTACTTC.